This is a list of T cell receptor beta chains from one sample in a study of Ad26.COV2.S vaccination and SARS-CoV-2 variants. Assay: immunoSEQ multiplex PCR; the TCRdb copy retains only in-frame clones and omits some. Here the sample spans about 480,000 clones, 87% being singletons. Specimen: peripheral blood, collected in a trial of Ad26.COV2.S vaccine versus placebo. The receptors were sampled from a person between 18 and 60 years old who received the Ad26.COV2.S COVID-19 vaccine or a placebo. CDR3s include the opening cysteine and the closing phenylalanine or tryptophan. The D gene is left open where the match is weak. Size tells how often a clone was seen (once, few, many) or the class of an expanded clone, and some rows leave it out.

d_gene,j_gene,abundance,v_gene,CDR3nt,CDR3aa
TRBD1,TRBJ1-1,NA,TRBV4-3,TGCGCCAGCAGCCAAGGGGTCGGCAGGGGGCAGGGAGACACTGAAGCTTTCTTT,CASSQGVGRGQGDTEAFF
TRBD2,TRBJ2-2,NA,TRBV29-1,TGCAGCGTTGGGGGACTAGCGAGTACCGGGGAGCTGTTTTTT,CSVGGLASTGELFF
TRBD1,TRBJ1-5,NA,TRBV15,TGTGCCACCAGCAAGACAGGGCTTCAGCCCCAGCATTTT,CATSKTGLQPQHF
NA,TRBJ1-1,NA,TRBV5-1,TGCGCCAGCAGCTTTAGACAGAACACTGAAGCTTTCTTT,CASSFRQNTEAFF
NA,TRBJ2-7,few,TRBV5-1,TGCGCCAGCAGCTTGTCCGGGGGAGCCTACGAGCAGTACTTC,CASSLSGGAYEQYF
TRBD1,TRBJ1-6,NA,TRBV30,TGTGCCTGGCGCCCAGGGGGCGCCTATAATTCACCCCTCCACTTT,CAWRPGGAYNSPLHF
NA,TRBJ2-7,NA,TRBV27,TGTGCCAGCAGTTTAGGGGGACCCTACGAGCAGTACTTC,CASSLGGPYEQYF
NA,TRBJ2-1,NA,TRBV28,TGTGCCAGCATCCCGCTGGTCGGATCTGAACTCAATGAGCAGTTCTTC,CASIPLVGSELNEQFF
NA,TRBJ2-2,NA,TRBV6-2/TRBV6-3,TGTGCCAGCAGTCTCCCGACAGGGGCGGGGGCCGGGGAGCTGTTTTTT,CASSLPTGAGAGELFF
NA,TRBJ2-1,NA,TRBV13,TGTGCCAGCAGCTTAAGGGGCGAGCAGTTCTTC,CASSLRGEQFF